The entry below describes one T cell receptor beta chain. Germline V gene lookup returns CDR1 LNHDA and CDR2 SQIVND (reference sequence). The CDR3 extends over 17 amino acids. The V end was cut by 4 bases, the J end by 0 bases, with 16 bases between. Sequencing used immunoSEQ multiplex PCR; TCRdb keeps in-frame clones, though not all of them. This sample has 13,000 to 15,000 clones; 81% occur once, and the top ten carry roughly 3%. The data belong to a study of immune evolution from preneoplasia to lung adenocarcinoma. The sequenced sample consisted of FFPE minimally invasive lung adenocarcinoma tissue. The chain is built from TRBV19 and TRBJ1-5, with a tentative D call TRBD1 (5 bases). The receptor comes from a person aged 60 to 85 with lung adenocarcinoma. CDR3 nucleotides: TGTGCCAGTAGTAGACAAGACGGGGACTATAGCAATCAGCCCCAGCATTTT. Its translation is CASSRQDGDYSNQPQHF.